What follows are 6 T cell receptor beta chains derived from one specimen sequenced in a study of blood T cell repertoires in COVID-19. Here immunoSEQ multiplex PCR was the method, and the copy in TCRdb shows in-frame clones only, minus some. The top ten hold approximately 29% of the sample, which has around 71,000 clones, roughly 76% seen once. Sample: peripheral blood. The receptors here all came from a woman older than 75 with active or convalescent COVID-19.

The chain is built from TRBV3-1 (or the pseudogene TRBV3-2) and TRBJ1-1, with D possibly TRBD1 on 6 matching bases. This CDR3 has 17 amino acids. Trimming removed 1 base from V and 6 bases from J, with 21 bases in between. Per the germline V gene, CDR1 is LGHDT and CDR2 is YNNKEL (reference sequence). This CDR3 is CASSQVVGPGTPPEAFF. DNA of the CDR3: TGTGCCAGCAGCCAAGTCGTTGGACCCGGGACACCACCTGAAGCTTTCTTT.

The chain recombines TRBV7-9 with TRBJ1-1, with D hard to call. V dropped 1 base and J dropped 9 bases, with 9 bases sitting between them. Germline values: CDR1 SEHNR, CDR2 FQNEAQ (reference sequence). This CDR3 region has 12 residues. CDR3 nucleotide sequence: TGTGCCAGCAGCTTAGGACTAGAGAAAGCTTTCTTT. Translated, it gives CASSLGLEKAFF.

The V call is TRBV6-4, the J call TRBJ2-5; tentatively, D is TRBD2 (6 bases). The CDR3 loop spans 13 amino acids. Trimming stripped 4 bases from V and 4 bases from J, with 10 bases between. In germline, CDR1 is MRHNA, CDR2 SNTAGT. CDR3 loop: CASSANGGETQYF. CDR3 coding DNA: TGTGCCAGCAGTGCCAACGGGGGAGAGACCCAGTACTTC.

This chain uses TRBV5-1 with TRBJ2-3, with D tentatively TRBD1 (5 bases). Trimming cost V 1 base and J 6 bases, with 12 bases left between them. Germline loops: CDR1 SGHRS, CDR2 YFSETQ. The CDR3 sequence is 14 residues long. The CDR3 protein is CASSLRQGSDTQYF. DNA for the CDR3: TGCGCCAGCAGCTTGCGGCAGGGTTCGGATACGCAGTATTTT.

This clone was observed once. The CDR3 sequence: CASSTGGYGYTF. DNA of the CDR3: TGTGCCAGCTCGACAGGGGGCTATGGCTACACCTTC. The chain combines TRBV2 with TRBJ1-2, with 9 bases aligning to TRBD1. J lost 4 bases, V lost 8 bases, and 2 bases had no gene match. The CDR3 has 12 residues. Germline V lookup: CDR1 SNHLY, CDR2 FYNNEI. Complete variable domain (other parts from reference TRBV2 and TRBJ1-2): EPEVTQTPSHQVTQMGQEVILRCVPISNHLYFYWYRQILGQKVEFLVSFYNNEISEKSEIFDDQFSVERPDGSNFTLKIRSTKLEDSAMYFCASSTGGYGYTFGSGTRLTVV.

The J gene is TRBJ2-2, the V gene TRBV4-3, with a weak D call TRBD2 (5 bases). Trimming took 0 bases from V and 9 from J, leaving 11 bases between them. This CDR3 spans 14 amino acids. Germline loops: CDR1 LGHNA, CDR2 YSLEER. For the CDR3, the DNA is TGCGCCAGCAGCCAAGATCGGAGGTCCCGGGAGCTGTTTTTT. It codes for CASSQDRRSRELFF.